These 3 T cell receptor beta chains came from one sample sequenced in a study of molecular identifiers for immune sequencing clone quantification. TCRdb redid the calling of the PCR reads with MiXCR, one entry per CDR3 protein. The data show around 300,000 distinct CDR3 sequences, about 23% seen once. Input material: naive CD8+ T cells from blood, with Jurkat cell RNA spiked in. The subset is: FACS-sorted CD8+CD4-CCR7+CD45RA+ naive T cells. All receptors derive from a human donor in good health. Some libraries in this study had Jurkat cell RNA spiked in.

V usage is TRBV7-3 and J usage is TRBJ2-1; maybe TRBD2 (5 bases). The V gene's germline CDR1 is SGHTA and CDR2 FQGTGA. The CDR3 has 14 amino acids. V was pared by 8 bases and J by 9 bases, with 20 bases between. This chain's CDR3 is CASGPPTGMGEQFF. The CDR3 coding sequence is TGTGCCAGCGGCCCCCCAACGGGGATGGGTGAGCAGTTCTTC.

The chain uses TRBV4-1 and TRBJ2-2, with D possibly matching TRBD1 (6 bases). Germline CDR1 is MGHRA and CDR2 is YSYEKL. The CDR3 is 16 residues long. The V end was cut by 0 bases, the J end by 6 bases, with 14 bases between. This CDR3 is CASSQEGQGLPGELFF. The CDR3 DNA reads TGCGCCAGCAGCCAAGAGGGGCAGGGGCTACCCGGGGAGCTGTTTTTT.

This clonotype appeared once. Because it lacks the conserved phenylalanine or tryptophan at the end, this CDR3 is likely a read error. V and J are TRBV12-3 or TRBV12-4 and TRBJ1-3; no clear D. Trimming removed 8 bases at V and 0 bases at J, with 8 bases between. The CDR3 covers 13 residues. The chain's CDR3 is CASDTISGNTIYS. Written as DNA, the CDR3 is TGTGCCAGCGATACAATCTCTGGAAACACCATATATTCT.